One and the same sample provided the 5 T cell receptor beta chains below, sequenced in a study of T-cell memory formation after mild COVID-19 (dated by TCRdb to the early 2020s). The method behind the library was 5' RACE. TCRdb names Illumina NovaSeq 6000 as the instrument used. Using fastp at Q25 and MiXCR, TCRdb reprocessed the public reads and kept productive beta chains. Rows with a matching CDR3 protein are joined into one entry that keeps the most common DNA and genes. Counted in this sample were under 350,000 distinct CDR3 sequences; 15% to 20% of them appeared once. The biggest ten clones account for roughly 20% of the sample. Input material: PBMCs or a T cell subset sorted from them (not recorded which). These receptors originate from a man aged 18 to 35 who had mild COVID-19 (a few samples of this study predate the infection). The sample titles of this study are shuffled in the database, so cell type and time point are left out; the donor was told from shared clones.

In DNA form, the CDR3 reads TGTGCCAGCAGCTTTTATTCTCATAGTGAGCAGTTCTTC. Translated: CASSFYSHSEQFF. V and J are TRBV11-2 and TRBJ2-1; no definite D call. The length of the CDR3 is 13 residues. Trimming left V 3 bases short and J 9 bases short, with 12 bases between. Per the germline V gene, CDR1 is SGHAT and CDR2 is FQNNGV.

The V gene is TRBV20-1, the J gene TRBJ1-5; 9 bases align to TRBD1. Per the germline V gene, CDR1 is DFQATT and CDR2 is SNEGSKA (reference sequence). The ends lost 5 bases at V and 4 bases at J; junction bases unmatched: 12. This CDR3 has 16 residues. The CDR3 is CSAFTSGTGKNQPQHF. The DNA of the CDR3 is TGCAGTGCTTTTACCTCCGGGACAGGGAAAAATCAGCCCCAGCATTTT.

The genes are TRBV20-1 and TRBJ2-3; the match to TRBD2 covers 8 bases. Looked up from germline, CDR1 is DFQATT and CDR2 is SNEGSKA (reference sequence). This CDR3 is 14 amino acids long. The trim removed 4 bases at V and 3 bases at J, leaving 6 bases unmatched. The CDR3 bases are TGCAGTGCTAAGACTAGCGATGGGACAGATACGCAGTATTTT. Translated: CSAKTSDGTDTQYF.

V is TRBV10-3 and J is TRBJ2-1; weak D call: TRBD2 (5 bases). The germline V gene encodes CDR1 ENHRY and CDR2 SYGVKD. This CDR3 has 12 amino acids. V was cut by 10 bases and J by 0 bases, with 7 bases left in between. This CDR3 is CATGDSYNEQFF. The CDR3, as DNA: TGTGCCACCGGGGACTCCTACAATGAGCAGTTCTTC.

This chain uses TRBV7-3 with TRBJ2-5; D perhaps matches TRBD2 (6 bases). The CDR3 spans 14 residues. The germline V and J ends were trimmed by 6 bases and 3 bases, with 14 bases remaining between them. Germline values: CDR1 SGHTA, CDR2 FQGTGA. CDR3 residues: CASRSPTREETQYF. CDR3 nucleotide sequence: TGTGCCAGCAGGTCTCCGACTAGGGAAGAGACCCAGTACTTC.